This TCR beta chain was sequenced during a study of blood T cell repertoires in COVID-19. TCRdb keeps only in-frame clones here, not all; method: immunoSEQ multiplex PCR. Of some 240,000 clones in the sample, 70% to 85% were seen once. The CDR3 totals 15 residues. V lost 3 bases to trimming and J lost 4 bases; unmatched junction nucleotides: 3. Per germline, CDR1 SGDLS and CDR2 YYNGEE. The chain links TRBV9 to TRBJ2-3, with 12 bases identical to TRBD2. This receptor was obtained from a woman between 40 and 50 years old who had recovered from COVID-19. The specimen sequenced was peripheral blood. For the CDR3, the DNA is TGTGCCAGCAGCGGAACTAGCGGGGGGCCAGATACGCAGTATTTT. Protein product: CASSGTSGGPDTQYF. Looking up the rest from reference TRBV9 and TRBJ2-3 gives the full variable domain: DSGVTQTPKHLITATGQRVTLRCSPRSGDLSVYWYQQSLDQGLQFLIQYYNGEERAKGNILERFSAQQFPDLHSELNLSSLELGDSALYFCASSGTSGGPDTQYFGPGTRLTVL.